This is a list of T cell receptor beta chains from one sample in a study of T cells in Graves' hyperthyroidism and ophthalmopathy. Each CDR3 protein gets one entry after TCRdb re-called the multiplex PCR reads with MiXCR. The sample has 600,000 to 800,000 distinct CDR3 sequences, 30% to 40% seen once. The sample consisted of blood. The receptors originated from a woman in her 40s with Graves' hyperthyroidism. Each CDR3 is given with its conserved first and last residue. D genes are given only for firm matches. Rows give clone size only sometimes, using once, few, many, or a class for an expanded clone.

v_call	clone_size	j_call	d_call	cdr3_nt	cdr3_aa
TRBV15	once	TRBJ2-7	NA	TGTGCCACCAGCAGTGGGGCTTCCTACGAGCGGTACTTC	CATSSGASYERYF
TRBV19	few	TRBJ2-2	TRBD1	TGTGCCAGTACGTGGGACAGGGGTCTCACCGGGGAGCTGTTTTTT	CASTWDRGLTGELFF
TRBV24-1	NA	TRBJ1-1	NA	TGTGCCACCAGTGATTTGTTTGGGCAGGGGCCGGGCACTGAAGCTTTCTTT	CATSDLFGQGPGTEAFF
TRBV7-9	few	TRBJ2-7	TRBD1	TGTGCCAGCAGCTCCCTCCAGGGGGCAGAAGAGCAGTACTTC	CASSSLQGAEEQYF
TRBV4-3	many	TRBJ1-1	NA	TGCGCCAGCAGCCAAAAGGGTGGGACTGAAGCTTTCTTT	CASSQKGGTEAFF
TRBV7-9	NA	TRBJ1-5	NA	TGTGCCAGCAGCTTAGGAACTGGGGTAGGACAAGCGTTCAATCAGCCCCAGCATTTT	CASSLGTGVGQAFNQPQHF
TRBV5-8	NA	TRBJ1-1	NA	TGTGCCAGCAGCACTGGTCTACAGATGAACACTGAAGCTTTCTTT	CASSTGLQMNTEAFF
TRBV20-1	NA	TRBJ1-1	NA	TGCAGTGCTAGAACCCCCGTAGGGGAAACGAACACTGAAGCTTTCTTT	CSARTPVGETNTEAFF
TRBV9	few	TRBJ1-3	NA	TGTGCCAGCAGCCCAAGCGGGGTGCAACTGGCTGGAAACACCATATATTTT	CASSPSGVQLAGNTIYF
TRBV7-2	NA	TRBJ1-6	TRBD1	TGTGCCAGCAGTTCGGACAGGGGGTATTCACCCCTCCACTTT	CASSSDRGYSPLHF
TRBV6-1	few	TRBJ2-5	NA	TGTGCCAGCAGCCTGACCTTTGTGGGGGAGACCCAGTACTTC	CASSLTFVGETQYF
TRBV7-9	NA	TRBJ1-3	TRBD1	TGTGCCAGCAGCTCAAGACAGGGGAGCTCTGGAAACACCATATATTTT	CASSSRQGSSGNTIYF